These T cell receptor beta chains were read from a single sample in a study of blood T cell repertoires in COVID-19. TCRdb keeps only in-frame clones here, not all; method: immunoSEQ multiplex PCR. The sample shows approximately 260,000 clones, approximately 87% of them seen only once. Sequenced material: peripheral blood. The receptors here all came from a man in his fifties or sixties who had recovered from COVID-19. CDR3s include the opening cysteine and the closing phenylalanine or tryptophan.

J gene: TRBJ1-3
V gene: TRBV18
CDR3 protein: CASSPQRGPGNTIYF

J gene: TRBJ2-5
V gene: TRBV18
CDR3 protein: CASSPERTSGRETQYF

J gene: TRBJ1-3
V gene: TRBV19
CDR3 protein: CASSSPGRANSGNTIYF

J gene: TRBJ2-3
V gene: TRBV14
CDR3 protein: CASSLSGQNTDTQYF

J gene: TRBJ2-3
V gene: TRBV3-1/TRBV3-2
CDR3 protein: CASSQRTLTRTDTQYF

J gene: TRBJ1-2
V gene: TRBV12-3/TRBV12-4
CDR3 protein: CASSLYRGSGYTF

J gene: TRBJ1-6
V gene: TRBV29-1
CDR3 protein: CSVRGTYNSPLHF

J gene: TRBJ1-2
V gene: TRBV11-2
CDR3 protein: CASSPGGGRQIGYTF

J gene: TRBJ1-3
V gene: TRBV6-1
CDR3 protein: CASSEGTVLSGNTIYF

J gene: TRBJ2-3
V gene: TRBV29-1
CDR3 protein: CSVGSPGQGTDTQYF

J gene: TRBJ2-5
V gene: TRBV5-4
CDR3 protein: CASSLDPGETQYF

J gene: TRBJ2-7
V gene: TRBV7-2
CDR3 protein: CASSWDRYYEQYF

J gene: TRBJ2-7
V gene: TRBV5-4
CDR3 protein: CASSLVGGVSYEQYF

J gene: TRBJ2-2
V gene: TRBV7-6
CDR3 protein: CASSATRSGELFF

J gene: TRBJ2-7
V gene: TRBV12-3/TRBV12-4
CDR3 protein: CASSPTMSYEQYF

J gene: TRBJ2-3
V gene: TRBV7-2
CDR3 protein: CASSLGLRGALDTQYF

J gene: TRBJ2-7
V gene: TRBV7-9
CDR3 protein: CASSFGGGRGDEQYF

J gene: TRBJ1-2
V gene: TRBV5-1
CDR3 protein: CASSFRGGYTF

J gene: TRBJ1-4
V gene: TRBV7-9
CDR3 protein: CASSLTRGNEKLFF

J gene: TRBJ2-3
V gene: TRBV6-2/TRBV6-3
CDR3 protein: CASSSGGPTGTQYF

J gene: TRBJ2-5
V gene: TRBV7-2
CDR3 protein: CASSPRTSGVETQYF

J gene: TRBJ1-5
V gene: TRBV6-1
CDR3 protein: CASSEAGGNQPQHF